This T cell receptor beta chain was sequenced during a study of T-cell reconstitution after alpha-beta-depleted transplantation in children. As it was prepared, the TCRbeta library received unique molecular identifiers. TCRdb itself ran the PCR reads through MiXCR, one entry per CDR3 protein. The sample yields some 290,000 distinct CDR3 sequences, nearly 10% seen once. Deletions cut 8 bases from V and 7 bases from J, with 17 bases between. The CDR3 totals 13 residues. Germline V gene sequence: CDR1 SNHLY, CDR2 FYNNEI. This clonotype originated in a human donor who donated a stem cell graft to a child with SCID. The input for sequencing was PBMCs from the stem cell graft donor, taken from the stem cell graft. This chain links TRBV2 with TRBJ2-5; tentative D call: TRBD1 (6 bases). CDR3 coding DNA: TGTGCCAGCGCCCCAGGGGTCTCTGGGACCCAGTACTTC. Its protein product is CASAPGVSGTQYF.